The 29 T cell receptor beta chains below were found in one sample sequenced in a study of blood T cell repertoires in COVID-19. The table came from immunoSEQ multiplex PCR; TCRdb's copy has only in-frame clones and leaves some out. Of tens of thousands of clones listed, around 86% are singletons. Sequenced material: peripheral blood. These receptors came from a man in his forties or fifties in a cohort sampled during active COVID-19.

CDR3 in amino acids: CASSTVNTEAFF. The CDR3 nucleotides read TGCGCCAGCAGTACGGTTAACACTGAAGCTTTCTTT. The rearrangement joins TRBV10-2 to TRBJ1-1; no firm D call. In germline, CDR1 is WSHSY, CDR2 SAAADI. CDR3 length: 12 residues. Trimming pared 5 bases from V and 2 bases from J, leaving 6 bases between.

This sequence joins TRBV19 and TRBJ2-1; 8 bases match TRBD1. From germline, CDR1 is LNHDA and CDR2 SQIVND (reference sequence). Trimming cost V 3 bases and J 9 bases; bases outside gene matches: 7. The CDR3 extends over 14 amino acids. The CDR3 bases are TGTGCCAGTAGTATGGACAGGGAAATAGGTGAGCAGTTCTTC. Its protein product is CASSMDREIGEQFF.

The chain couples TRBV7-9 to TRBJ1-3; D is ambiguous. The CDR3 runs 17 residues. Germline V CDR1 and CDR2: SEHNR, FQNEAQ (reference sequence). Between the trimmed V and J ends, which lost 2 bases and 0 bases, there was a span of 14 bases. This chain's CDR3 is CASSLKASVFSGNTIYF. In nucleotides, the CDR3 is TGTGCCAGCAGCTTAAAAGCATCTGTGTTCTCTGGAAACACCATATATTTT.

V usage is TRBV27 and J usage is TRBJ2-2; 13 bases match TRBD2. Trimming cost V 6 bases and J 7 bases; bases outside gene matches: 8. The CDR3 totals 16 residues. Per the germline V gene, CDR1 is MNHEY and CDR2 is SMNVEV (reference sequence). The DNA for the CDR3 is TGTGCCAGCAGCCGGACTAGCGGGAGAGTCGGCGGGGAGCTGTTTTTT. The encoded protein is CASSRTSGRVGGELFF.

V is TRBV11-1 and J is TRBJ2-7, with D maybe TRBD1 (6 bases). This CDR3 comprises 16 residues. Trimming stripped 1 base from V and 4 bases from J, with 17 bases between. CDR1 SGHAT and CDR2 FQDESV come from the germline V gene (reference sequence). The CDR3, as DNA: TGTGCCAGCAGCTTAGACTTGGACAGCTTGGTATACGAGCAGTACTTC. Amino acids: CASSLDLDSLVYEQYF.

The V and J genes are TRBV14 and TRBJ2-3, with unresolved D. The CDR3 is 14 amino acids. From germline, CDR1 is SGHDN and CDR2 FVKESK. The ends were cut back, 1 base at V and 0 bases at J, with 5 bases in the middle. The CDR3: CASSQAVSTDTQYF. The CDR3 DNA reads as TGTGCCAGCAGCCAAGCGGTCAGCACAGATACGCAGTATTTT. Full variable domain (rest looked up from reference TRBV14 and TRBJ2-3): EAGVTQFPSHSVIEKGQTVTLRCDPISGHDNLYWYRRVMGKEIKFLLHFVKESKQDESGMPNNRFLAERTGGTYSTLKVQPAELEDSGVYFCASSQAVSTDTQYFGPGTRLTVL.

This clone has just one count. The chain employs TRBV7-9 and TRBJ2-2, with D unclear. Trimming took 5 bases from V and 7 from J, leaving 17 bases between them. The CDR3 runs 15 residues. CDR1 and CDR2 from the germline V gene are SEHNR and FQNEAQ (reference sequence). The CDR3 bases are TGTGCCAGCAGCCAATCCCTGCCTGGCGGCGGGGAGCTGTTTTTT. Translation: CASSQSLPGGGELFF.

The chain is built from TRBV11-1 and TRBJ2-5; 7 bases match TRBD1. Germline V gene lookup returns CDR1 SGHAT and CDR2 FQDESV (reference sequence). CDR3 length equals 14 residues. V lost 4 bases and J lost 5; bases outside the gene matches: 7. DNA of the CDR3: TGTGCCAGCAGCTCCAGGGGGTTAGGGGAGACCCAGTACTTC. This encodes CASSSRGLGETQYF.

The chain carries TRBV6-5 and TRBJ1-1, with 8 bases lining up with TRBD1. Trimming cost V 6 bases and J 1 base; bases outside gene matches: 4. The V gene's germline CDR1 is MNHEY and CDR2 SVGAGI. The CDR3 sequence is 14 residues long. The CDR3 reads CASRGTGWNTEAFF. The DNA of the CDR3 is TGTGCCAGCAGGGGGACAGGATGGAACACTGAAGCTTTCTTT.

The J gene is TRBJ1-3, the V gene TRBV7-2; 8 positions match TRBD1. The CDR3 has 15 residues. V lost 1 base, J lost 7 bases, and 6 bases stayed unmatched. Germline CDR1 SGHTA, CDR2 FQGNSA. The CDR3 spells CASSLGGTGKNTIYF. CDR3 nucleotide sequence: TGTGCCAGCAGCTTAGGAGGGACAGGAAAGAACACCATATATTTT.

The CDR3: CASSEMGQGNEQYF. CDR3 coding DNA: TGTGCCAGCAGCGAAATGGGACAGGGTAACGAGCAGTACTTC. The rearrangement links TRBV7-9 to TRBJ2-7; 9 nucleotides agree with TRBD1. Trimming removed 5 bases from V and 5 bases from J; junction bases left unmatched: 7. This CDR3 has 14 amino acids. Germline V gives CDR1 SEHNR, CDR2 FQNEAQ (reference sequence).

The rearrangement uses TRBV5-4 and TRBJ1-1; maybe TRBD1 (5 bases). The germline V gene has CDR1 SGHNT and CDR2 YYREEE (reference sequence). Trimming left V 0 bases short and J 0 bases short, with 6 bases between. This CDR3 region has 14 residues. The CDR3 sequence is CASSLDRMNTEAFF. Here the CDR3 DNA reads TGTGCCAGCAGCTTGGACAGGATGAACACTGAAGCTTTCTTT.

This clone was seen more than once but under ten times. The chain links TRBV2 to TRBJ1-1, with a tentative D call TRBD1 (5 bases). Between the trimmed V and J ends, which lost 2 bases and 1 base, there was a span of 11 bases. The CDR3 extends over 15 amino acids. Germline V gene sequence: CDR1 SNHLY, CDR2 FYNNEI. CDR3 in amino acids: CASSETATENTEAFF. CDR3 sequence (DNA): TGTGCCAGCAGTGAAACCGCGACAGAGAACACTGAAGCTTTCTTT.

This clone was detected a few times. The rearrangement uses TRBV7-9 and TRBJ2-7; tentative D call: TRBD1 (7 bases). The ends were cut back, 4 bases at V and 5 bases at J, with 12 bases in the middle. The CDR3 contains 13 residues. Germline CDR1 and CDR2: SEHNR and FQNEAQ (reference sequence). CDR3 DNA: TGTGCCAGCAGCTCAGGGGGGCTAGACGAGCAGTACTTC. It translates to CASSSGGLDEQYF.

V and J are TRBV5-1 and TRBJ1-4; D is perhaps TRBD1 (6 bases). The CDR3 contains 14 residues. The germline V gene encodes CDR1 SGHRS and CDR2 YFSETQ. Trimming took off 5 bases at V and 4 bases at J, with 12 bases between the two ends. CDR3 protein: CASRWTVNNEKLFF. The CDR3 DNA follows: TGCGCCAGCAGGTGGACAGTTAATAATGAAAAACTGTTTTTT.

The chain uses TRBV15 and TRBJ2-7; D unclear. This CDR3 spans 17 amino acids. V lost 0 bases to trimming and J lost 4 bases, with 19 bases between them. In germline, CDR1 is LNHNV, CDR2 YYDKDF (reference sequence). The CDR3 DNA follows: TGTGCCACCAGCAGAGATGTCCCAACTACCGGAACGTACGAGCAGTACTTC. This sequence encodes CATSRDVPTTGTYEQYF.

V usage is TRBV5-8 and J usage is TRBJ2-5; 11 bases match TRBD2. The V gene end was trimmed by 4 bases and the J gene end by 5 bases; junction bases not matched to a gene: 10. From germline, CDR1 is SGHTS and CDR2 YDEGEE. The CDR3 consists of 16 residues. CDR3 in DNA: TGTGCCAGCAGCCGGGGGCTAGCGGGAGGAGTGGAGACCCAGTACTTC. Residues: CASSRGLAGGVETQYF.

The chain couples TRBV19 to TRBJ1-1; no firm D call. Looked up from germline, CDR1 is LNHDA and CDR2 is SQIVND (reference sequence). The CDR3 is 12 amino acids. Trimming pared 3 bases from V and 8 bases from J, leaving 10 bases between. The CDR3 reads CASSIPNLEAFF. CDR3 DNA: TGTGCCAGTAGTATTCCGAACCTAGAAGCTTTCTTT. The entire variable domain, with the rest obtained from reference TRBV19 and TRBJ1-1, is as follows: DGGITQSPKYLFRKEGQNVTLSCEQNLNHDAMYWYRQDPGQGLRLIYYSQIVNDFQKGDIAEGYSVSREKKESFPLTVTSAQKNPTAFYLCASSIPNLEAFFGQGTRLTVV.

The chain couples TRBV19 to TRBJ1-1, with D tentatively TRBD1 (6 bases). Per the germline V gene, CDR1 is LNHDA and CDR2 is SQIVND (reference sequence). This CDR3 region has 13 residues. V was trimmed by 9 bases and J by 5 bases, leaving 16 bases between them. This chain's CDR3 is CASRALQGTEAFF. CDR3 nucleotide sequence: TGTGCCAGCCGGGCCTTACAGGGAACTGAAGCTTTCTTT.

This clone has just one count. V is TRBV4-1 and J is TRBJ2-5, with D perhaps TRBD2 (6 bases). Trimming took off 0 bases at V and 5 bases at J, with 16 bases between the two ends. The CDR3 is 16 residues long. Germline lookup yields CDR1 MGHRA and CDR2 YSYEKL. The CDR3 DNA follows: TGCGCCAGCAGCCAAGATGGTGGGGGGATCGCGGAGACCCAGTACTTC. It encodes CASSQDGGGIAETQYF.

This clone is a singleton in its sample. The CDR3 reads CAWSVYRDGQPQHF. CDR3 nucleotides: TGTGCCTGGAGTGTTTACAGGGATGGACAGCCCCAGCATTTT. The J gene is TRBJ1-5, the V gene TRBV30; weak D call: TRBD1 (6 bases). The germline gives CDR1 GTSNPN, CDR2 SVGIG (reference sequence). V was shortened by 0 bases and J by 7 bases, with 13 bases between the two germline ends. This CDR3 has 14 amino acids.

The J gene is TRBJ1-3, the V gene TRBV4-2, with TRBD1 matching over 7 bases. CDR1 LGHNA and CDR2 YNFKEQ come from the germline V gene. J gave up 1 base and V 2 bases, and 2 bases lay outside the gene matches. This CDR3 has 15 amino acids. This CDR3 is CASSQSTGSGNTIYF. DNA of the CDR3: TGTGCCAGCAGCCAATCGACAGGGTCTGGAAACACCATATATTTT.

The chain recombines TRBV30 with TRBJ2-7, with TRBD1 matching over 8 bases. The CDR3 loop spans 13 amino acids. J gave up 6 bases and V 0 bases, and 4 bases lay outside the gene matches. The germline V gene encodes CDR1 GTSNPN and CDR2 SVGIG (reference sequence). The CDR3: CAWSVGTGGEQYF. CDR3 sequence (DNA): TGTGCCTGGAGTGTAGGGACAGGAGGCGAGCAGTACTTC. Supplemented by reference TRBV30 and TRBJ2-7, the full variable domain reads SQTIHQWPATLVQPVGSPLSLECTVEGTSNPNLYWYRQAAGRGLQLLFYSVGIGQISSEVPQNLSASRPQDRQFILSSKKLLLSDSGFYLCAWSVGTGGEQYFGPGTRLTVT.

This rearrangement joins TRBV5-1 to TRBJ2-5; 10 bases are shared with TRBD2. The V gene's germline CDR1 is SGHRS and CDR2 YFSETQ. The CDR3 totals 17 residues. Trimming cost V 0 bases and J 3 bases; bases outside gene matches: 8. The CDR3 region has the DNA TGCGCCAGCAGCTTGGTCGAATTCGGACTAGCGGAAGAGACCCAGTACTTC. Amino acids: CASSLVEFGLAEETQYF.

This chain connects TRBV19 to TRBJ2-5; the D is unclear. This CDR3 spans 13 amino acids. CDR1 is LNHDA, CDR2 SQIVND, per germline (reference sequence). The ends were cut back, 2 bases at V and 3 bases at J, with 7 bases in the middle. This chain's CDR3 is CASSIRPEETQYF. The CDR3, as DNA: TGTGCCAGTAGTATACGCCCGGAAGAGACCCAGTACTTC.

J is TRBJ2-7 and V is TRBV10-3, with TRBD2 as a possible D gene (5 bases). Trimming pared 8 bases from V and 3 bases from J, leaving 17 bases between. The CDR3 length is 14 residues. Germline assignment: CDR1 ENHRY and CDR2 SYGVKD. The CDR3 loop reads CAIGNGLAGYEQYV. The DNA of the CDR3 is TGTGCCATCGGTAACGGGCTAGCCGGCTACGAGCAGTACGTC.

V gene TRBV5-1 combines with J gene TRBJ2-5; the match to TRBD1 covers 9 bases. The germline gives CDR1 SGHRS, CDR2 YFSETQ. The ends lost 4 bases at V and 5 bases at J; junction bases unmatched: 9. CDR3 length equals 15 residues. The CDR3 loop is CASSPGTGQLETQYF. The CDR3 DNA follows: TGCGCCAGCAGCCCGGGGACAGGGCAATTGGAGACCCAGTACTTC.

The chain combines TRBV9 with TRBJ2-3; no clear D gene. The ends were cut back, 0 bases at V and 3 bases at J, with 11 bases in the middle. The CDR3 totals 15 residues. Germline V gives CDR1 SGDLS, CDR2 YYNGEE. CDR3 region: CASSVAVAVTDTQYF. DNA for the CDR3: TGTGCCAGCAGCGTAGCAGTAGCAGTAACAGATACGCAGTATTTT.

J is TRBJ2-3 and V is TRBV7-8; 10 bases are shared with TRBD2. Germline CDR1 and CDR2: SGHVS and FQNEAQ. The V and J ends lost 10 bases and 2 bases, in that order; junction bases with no gene match: 6. This CDR3 contains 14 residues. This CDR3 is CATSTSGITDTQYF. For the CDR3, the DNA is TGTGCCACGAGTACTAGCGGGATCACAGATACGCAGTATTTT.